Listed here are 32 T cell receptor beta chains from one sample, sequenced in a study of early T cells in non-severe SARS-CoV-2 infection (dated by TCRdb to 2020 to 2023). Library method: 5' RACE. The sequencer listed for this sample is NextSeq 500. The public reads were reprocessed in TCRdb via fastp at Q25 and MiXCR, keeping in-frame beta chains. Each CDR3 protein appears once, grouped with its most common genes and DNA. This sample lists about 80,000 distinct CDR3 sequences; around 12% were detected once. 15% to 18% of the sample goes to the ten largest clones. The sample in question was whole blood, obtained at baseline. Receptors originate from an adult who was a healthcare worker with PCR-confirmed SARS-CoV-2 infection or an uninfected control (not recorded which). The donor label of this sample is uncertain.

This clonotype was counted only a few times. CDR3 bases: TGTGCCACCAGTGACCCCGGGACTAGCGGGGGCAATGAGCAGTTCTTC. Residues: CATSDPGTSGGNEQFF. The chain employs TRBV24-1 and TRBJ2-1, with 14 nucleotides matching TRBD2. V gave up 4 bases and J gave up 6 bases; unmatched junction bases: 4. The CDR3 covers 16 residues. Germline loops: CDR1 KGHDR, CDR2 SFDVKD.

The chain combines TRBV6-2 or TRBV6-3 with TRBJ2-7; D may be TRBD2 (6 bases). V lost 6 bases and J 1 base, leaving 13 bases between the germline ends. Germline assignment: CDR1 MNHEY and CDR2 SVGEGT. This CDR3 has 14 residues. The CDR3 loop reads CASSQSGGSYEQYF. The CDR3 nucleotides read TGTGCCAGCAGCCAATCTGGGGGGTCCTACGAGCAGTACTTC.

This clonotype was detected ten times or more. The genes are TRBV6-1 and TRBJ1-6, with unresolved D. Trimming left V 0 bases short and J 9 bases short, with 9 bases between. Per the germline V gene, CDR1 is MNHNS and CDR2 is SASEGT. The length of the CDR3 is 14 residues. This CDR3 reads CASSEAMRGSPLHF. In DNA form, the CDR3 reads TGTGCCAGCAGTGAAGCGATGCGGGGTTCACCCCTCCACTTT.

The chain carries TRBV12-3 or TRBV12-4 and TRBJ2-1, with 8 nucleotides matching TRBD1. The CDR3 totals 17 residues. The V segment lost 5 bases and the J segment 3 bases; nucleotides outside the gene matches: 12. The CDR3 reads CASSQWTGSTIYNEQFF. The CDR3 coding sequence is TGTGCCAGCAGTCAATGGACAGGGAGCACAATCTACAATGAGCAGTTCTTC.

The V gene is TRBV5-1, the J gene TRBJ1-1; D unclear. Trimming left V 4 bases short and J 2 bases short, with 15 bases between. The CDR3 extends over 15 amino acids. Germline V gene lookup returns CDR1 SGHRS and CDR2 YFSETQ. The CDR3 loop reads CASSLGRWGNTEAFF. CDR3 DNA sequence: TGCGCCAGCAGCCTAGGACGCTGGGGTAACACTGAAGCTTTCTTT.

This clonotype has ten or more counts. The V gene is TRBV24-1, the J gene TRBJ1-1; 7 nucleotides agree with TRBD1. V lost 4 bases to trimming and J lost 0 bases; unmatched junction nucleotides: 7. Germline CDR1 reads KGHDR; CDR2 reads SFDVKD. The CDR3 contains 16 residues. CDR3 region: CATSELWTGLNTEAFF. CDR3 nucleotides: TGTGCCACCAGTGAACTATGGACAGGTTTGAACACTGAAGCTTTCTTT.

The sample holds many counts of this clonotype. This chain links TRBV3-1 with TRBJ2-3; 8 bases are a match to TRBD2. This CDR3 contains 16 residues. V dropped 4 bases and J dropped 2; count of bases not matched to a gene: 8. Germline V CDR1 and CDR2: LGHDT, YNNKEL (reference sequence). CDR3 sequence (DNA): TGTGCCAGCAGCCTCCAAAGCGGGGGTCTCACAGATACGCAGTATTTT. Amino acids: CASSLQSGGLTDTQYF.

The rearrangement uses TRBV3-1 and TRBJ1-1; D uncertain. This CDR3 region has 12 residues. Per germline, CDR1 LGHDT and CDR2 YNNKEL (reference sequence). V was shortened by 1 base and J by 10 bases, with 10 bases between the two germline ends. The CDR3 here is CASSQGATGAFF. The CDR3 nucleotides are TGTGCCAGCAGCCAAGGGGCCACCGGAGCTTTCTTT. The full variable domain, its missing parts supplied by reference TRBV3-1 and TRBJ1-1, is DTAVSQTPKYLVTQMGNDKSIKCEQNLGHDTMYWYKQDSKKFLKIMFSYNNKELIINETVPNRFSPKSPDKAHLNLHINSLELGDSAVYFCASSQGATGAFFGQGTRLTVV.

This clonotype was counted only a few times. The chain couples TRBV7-3 to TRBJ2-2; 9 bases fit TRBD2. The V segment lost 5 bases and the J segment 7 bases; nucleotides outside the gene matches: 11. CDR3 length: 16 amino acids. Germline CDR1 SGHTA, CDR2 FQGTGA. This CDR3 reads CASSPDSGGKVGELFF. The CDR3 region has the DNA TGTGCCAGCAGCCCTGATAGCGGGGGCAAGGTCGGGGAGCTGTTTTTT.

The chain links TRBV5-1 to TRBJ2-1; a weak D match, TRBD1 (5 bases). Germline V gives CDR1 SGHRS, CDR2 YFSETQ. V lost 2 bases and J lost 1, with 10 bases in between. The CDR3 has 15 residues. Here the CDR3 DNA reads TGCGCCAGCAGCTTAACCGGACAATCCTACAATGAGCAGTTCTTC. It yields the protein CASSLTGQSYNEQFF. The full variable domain, its missing parts supplied by reference TRBV5-1 and TRBJ2-1, is KAGVTQTPRYLIKTRGQQVTLSCSPISGHRSVSWYQQTPGQGLQFLFEYFSETQRNKGNFPGRFSGRQFSNSRSEMNVSTLELGDSALYLCASSLTGQSYNEQFFGPGTRLTVL.

This clonotype was seen many times. The CDR3 nucleotides read TGCAGTGCTAACAGGGGGCAGGAGACCCAGTACTTC. Its protein is CSANRGQETQYF. This chain links TRBV20-1 with TRBJ2-5; 9 bases fit TRBD1. CDR1 is DFQATT and CDR2 is SNEGSKA in the germline V gene (reference sequence). This CDR3 is 12 amino acids long. Trimming at V came to 4 bases and at J to 5 bases, leaving 2 bases not matched to a gene.

The chain employs TRBV7-9 and TRBJ1-2; D may be TRBD1 (5 bases). The CDR3 has 15 amino acids. Germline V gives CDR1 SEHNR, CDR2 FQNEAQ (reference sequence). V dropped 3 bases and J dropped 8 bases, with 19 bases sitting between them. The chain's CDR3 is CASSFTGLPYGGYTF. CDR3 coding DNA: TGTGCCAGCAGCTTTACAGGACTCCCCTACGGGGGCTACACCTTC.

The V gene is TRBV20-1, the J gene TRBJ2-4, with 8 bases matching TRBD1. The CDR3 runs 12 residues. The V segment lost 5 bases and the J segment 6 bases; nucleotides outside the gene matches: 3. The germline V gene encodes CDR1 DFQATT and CDR2 SNEGSKA (reference sequence). The CDR3 sequence is CSAPGQANIQYF. In DNA, the CDR3 is TGCAGTGCTCCGGGACAGGCAAACATTCAGTACTTC.

This clonotype was recorded at least ten times. J is TRBJ1-1 and V is TRBV18; D is uncertain. The length of the CDR3 is 15 residues. In germline, CDR1 is KGHSH, CDR2 LQKENI. V lost 6 bases to trimming and J lost 5 bases, with 19 bases between them. The CDR3 DNA sequence: TGTGCCAGCTCTTTCGCCACGGGAGGAGAAACTGAAGCTTTCTTT. Translated: CASSFATGGETEAFF.

The rearrangement joins TRBV9 to TRBJ2-3, with 7 bases fitting TRBD1. The CDR3 covers 15 residues. The germline CDR1 and CDR2 sequences are SGDLS and YYNGEE. V lost 2 bases to trimming and J lost 1 base; unmatched junction nucleotides: 4. The CDR3 DNA follows: TGTGCCAGCAGCGTCTACAGGGGAGGCACAGATACGCAGTATTTT. Its translation is CASSVYRGGTDTQYF.

The rearrangement joins TRBV4-1 to TRBJ2-5; TRBD2 agrees at 10 bases. J lost 0 bases, V lost 2 bases, and 3 bases had no gene match. CDR3 length: 16 amino acids. Germline V gives CDR1 MGHRA, CDR2 YSYEKL. CDR3 loop: CASSQSGRAYQETQYF. CDR3 DNA sequence: TGCGCCAGCAGCCAAAGCGGGAGGGCGTACCAAGAGACCCAGTACTTC.

This clonotype showed up just a few times. The V gene is TRBV7-9, the J gene TRBJ2-3; D is unclear. The CDR3 loop spans 12 amino acids. Trimming cost V 7 bases and J 4 bases, with 9 bases left between them. CDR1 and CDR2 (germline): SEHNR, FQNEAQ (reference sequence). CDR3 DNA: TGTGCCAGCAACATGGTGTCAGATACGCAGTATTTT. Encoded protein: CASNMVSDTQYF. Based on the CDR3 plus reference TRBV7-9 and TRBJ2-3, the full variable domain is DTGVSQNPRHKITKRGQNVTFRCDPISEHNRLYWYRQTLGQGPEFLTYFQNEAQLEKSRLLSDRFSAERPKGSFSTLEIQRTEQGDSAMYLCASNMVSDTQYFGPGTRLTVL.

The chain carries TRBV11-2 and TRBJ2-1; D is unclear. Germline assignment: CDR1 SGHAT and CDR2 FQNNGV. Trimming took 5 bases from V and 1 from J, leaving 15 bases between them. This CDR3 spans 16 amino acids. CDR3 in DNA: TGTGCCAGCAGCCATGCTCTAGGTAGGTCCTACAATGAGCAGTTCTTC. The encoded protein is CASSHALGRSYNEQFF.

The chain is built from TRBV7-8 and TRBJ2-2; TRBD1 agrees at 8 bases. The junction had 6 bases not matched to a gene; V was cut back by 5 bases and J by 1 base. The CDR3 has 16 residues. Germline V gene lookup returns CDR1 SGHVS and CDR2 FQNEAQ. CDR3 DNA sequence: TGTGCCAGCAGCCTCCTGGGGACAGGGAACACCGGGGAGCTGTTTTTT. Its protein is CASSLLGTGNTGELFF.

V usage is TRBV3-2 and J usage is TRBJ2-1. TRBV3-2 is annotated as a pseudogene. This CDR3 has 12 residues. CDR3 sequence reads: CASSQDLNEQFF. Written as DNA, the CDR3 is TGTGCCAGCAGCCAAGATTTGAATGAGCAGTTCTTC.

V gene TRBV9 combines with J gene TRBJ2-3; a possible D gene is TRBD2 (6 bases). V was trimmed by 4 bases and J by 4 bases, leaving 10 bases between them. Per the germline V gene, CDR1 is SGDLS and CDR2 is YYNGEE. This CDR3 contains 13 residues. This chain's CDR3 is CASSPGSADTQYF. The CDR3 DNA reads TGTGCCAGCAGCCCCGGGAGCGCAGATACGCAGTATTTT.

This clonotype has just a few counts. V and J are TRBV15 and TRBJ2-1; the match to TRBD1 covers 10 bases. Losses at the gene ends were 0 bases for V and 9 bases for J; bases not matched to a gene: 11. Germline assignment: CDR1 LNHNV and CDR2 YYDKDF (reference sequence). CDR3 length: 17 amino acids. CDR3 coding DNA: TGTGCCACCAGCAGAGATTTATTCGGGACAGGGGCCGGTGAGCAGTTCTTC. Protein: CATSRDLFGTGAGEQFF. Combining the CDR3 with reference TRBV15 and TRBJ2-1 gives the whole variable domain DAMVIQNPRYQVTQFGKPVTLSCSQTLNHNVMYWYQQKSSQAPKLLFHYYDKDFNNEADTPDNFQSRRPNTSFCFLDIRSPGLGDTAMYLCATSRDLFGTGAGEQFFGPGTRLTVL.

This clonotype has just a few counts. The rearrangement links TRBV20-1 to TRBJ2-7; D uncertain. Germline loops: CDR1 DFQATT, CDR2 SNEGSKA (reference sequence). Trimming pared 6 bases from V and 0 bases from J, leaving 9 bases between. CDR3 length equals 12 residues. Written as DNA, the CDR3 is TGCAGTGCGGGTCGGATCTCCTACGAGCAGTACTTC. This sequence encodes CSAGRISYEQYF.

The sample holds many counts of this clonotype. V gene TRBV4-1 combines with J gene TRBJ1-5, with 8 positions matching TRBD1. The CDR3 covers 17 residues. In germline, CDR1 is MGHRA, CDR2 YSYEKL. The V segment lost 0 bases and the J segment 5 bases; nucleotides outside the gene matches: 9. CDR3 DNA sequence: TGCGCCAGCAGCCAAGATCGGGCAGGGGGCTCGCATCAGCCCCAGCATTTT. Amino acid sequence: CASSQDRAGGSHQPQHF.

The rearrangement links TRBV14 to TRBJ2-1; 7 bases fit TRBD2. Trimming took 1 base from V and 0 from J; bases not matched to a gene: 3. Germline CDR1 SGHDN, CDR2 FVKESK. This CDR3 comprises 16 residues. For the CDR3, the DNA is TGTGCCAGCAGCCAAGTGGGCGGGAGCTCCTACAATGAGCAGTTCTTC. Its protein is CASSQVGGSSYNEQFF.

The J gene is TRBJ2-7, the V gene TRBV2; a weak D match, TRBD1 (5 bases). CDR3 length equals 13 residues. Trimming shortened V by 8 bases and J by 4 bases, and 15 bases separated the two germline ends. Germline values: CDR1 SNHLY, CDR2 FYNNEI. CDR3 residues: CASLSGHEYEQYF. CDR3 sequence (DNA): TGTGCCAGCCTGTCAGGACACGAGTACGAGCAGTACTTC.

This clonotype has more than one count but fewer than ten. This chain uses TRBV11-3 with TRBJ1-2; TRBD1 might be the D (5 bases). The CDR3 runs 14 residues. The germline CDR1 and CDR2 sequences are SGHNT and YENEEA. Trimming pared 5 bases from V and 2 bases from J, leaving 12 bases between. The CDR3 nucleotides are TGTGCCAGCAGCCCCAGGGCGGGAAACTATGGCTACACCTTC. This sequence encodes CASSPRAGNYGYTF.

The gene calls are TRBV2 and TRBJ2-5; D is perhaps TRBD2 (5 bases). Trimming removed 6 bases from V and 5 bases from J, with 13 bases in between. The CDR3 totals 13 residues. CDR1 SNHLY and CDR2 FYNNEI come from the germline V gene. CDR3 in DNA: TGTGCCAGCAGGGGGAGCTTTTTGGAGACCCAGTACTTC. It codes for CASRGSFLETQYF. Using reference TRBV2 and TRBJ2-5 for the parts outside the CDR3, the full variable domain is EPEVTQTPSHQVTQMGQEVILRCVPISNHLYFYWYRQILGQKVEFLVSFYNNEISEKSEIFDDQFSVERPDGSNFTLKIRSTKLEDSAMYFCASRGSFLETQYFGPGTRLLVL.

The rearrangement joins TRBV7-2 to TRBJ2-4, with 8 positions matching TRBD2. V was clipped by 5 bases and J by 5 bases; unmatched bases: 8. The CDR3 is made up of 15 amino acids. Germline V gives CDR1 SGHTA, CDR2 FQGNSA. This chain's CDR3 is CASSPQTSAENIQYF. DNA of the CDR3: TGTGCCAGCAGCCCGCAGACTAGCGCGGAAAACATTCAGTACTTC.

V and J are TRBV6-6 and TRBJ1-3; D gene uncertain. Germline-derived CDR1 and CDR2 are MNHNY and SVGAGI (reference sequence). The CDR3 contains 15 residues. Deletions cut 2 bases from V and 0 bases from J, with 8 bases between. CDR3 bases: TGTGCCAGCAGTTACGGGAGGATCTCTGGAAACACCATATATTTT. Its protein is CASSYGRISGNTIYF.

This clonotype was picked up many times. This rearrangement joins TRBV7-3 to TRBJ2-1, with D maybe TRBD2 (5 bases). V gave up 5 bases and J gave up 9 bases, with 17 bases separating them. Germline loops: CDR1 SGHTA, CDR2 FQGTGA. This CDR3 region has 14 residues. The CDR3 DNA sequence: TGTGCCAGCAGCCCTACTTCGAGTGGGAGTGAGCAGTTCTTC. It specifies CASSPTSSGSEQFF. Based on the CDR3 plus reference TRBV7-3 and TRBJ2-1, the full variable domain is GAGVSQTPSNKVTEKGKYVELRCDPISGHTALYWYRQSLGQGPEFLIYFQGTGAADDSGLPNDRFFAVRPEGSVSTLKIQRTERGDSAVYLCASSPTSSGSEQFFGPGTRLTVL.

This clonotype was detected only a few times. The chain carries TRBV15 and TRBJ1-5; tentative D call: TRBD1 (6 bases). The CDR3 extends over 14 amino acids. V lost 5 bases, J lost 5 bases, and 13 bases lay in between. Germline CDR1 is LNHNV and CDR2 is YYDKDF (reference sequence). For the CDR3, the DNA is TGTGCCACCAGCCGCGACAGGACCGATCAGCCCCAGCATTTT. Residues: CATSRDRTDQPQHF.